This T cell receptor beta chain is drawn from a study of cytomegalovirus exposure and HLA in healthy donors. Overall study: Assignment to the Caucasian-associated ancestry cluster applied to approximately 80% of the 300 to 500 genotyped donors. Overall study findings and caveats: Earlier analysis yielded a pattern in which most TCR beta V segments were productive about 90% or about 30% of the time.

This PCR relied on a set of 60 Vbeta primers and 13 Jbeta primers. Profiled with immunoSEQ multiplex PCR; TCRdb holds only in-frame clones, not every one. Its table records tens of thousands of clones. In the case of this clone: Its matching antigen is unknown.

The receptor comes from a man younger than 45 in good health and CMV-seropositive. Source material: PBMCs.

In DNA form, the CDR3 reads TGTGCCTGGAGGCGACCCGGGGGTTTCTACAATGAGCAGTTCTTC. Protein sequence: CAWRRPGGFYNEQFF. The genes are TRBV30 and TRBJ2-1, with D tentatively TRBD2 (6 bases). The V gene lost 3 bases and the J gene lost 3 bases, with 15 bases spanning the gap. CDR1 is GTSNPN, CDR2 SVGIG, per germline (reference sequence). The CDR3 has 15 amino acids. Filled out from reference TRBV30 and TRBJ2-1, the complete variable domain reads SQTIHQWPATLVQPVGSPLSLECTVEGTSNPNLYWYRQAAGRGLQLLFYSVGIGQISSEVPQNLSASRPQDRQFILSSKKLLLSDSGFYLCAWRRPGGFYNEQFFGPGTRLTVL.